The entry below gives a single TCR beta chain sequence along with its context. Sequencing targeted TCR beta in blood CD8+ and CD4+ T cells. It was with random hexamers that about 0.45 to 1 ug RNA was reverse transcribed. The TCR beta CDR3 was amplified by immunoSEQ multiplex PCR across 54 Vbeta, 13 Jbeta. TCRdb reanalysed the immunoSEQ multiplex PCR reads using MiXCR and keeps one entry per CDR3 protein. The sample carries more than 250,000 distinct CDR3 sequences, about 92% recorded once. This entry comes from a study of CD8 T cells in Susac syndrome. The receptor comes from a human donor with multiple sclerosis. Sequenced: CD4+ T cells from PBMCs.

CDR3 amino acids: CASGPDSGANVLTF. For the CDR3, the DNA is TGTGCTAGTGGTCCGGACTCTGGGGCCAACGTCCTGACTTTC. The V gene is TRBV12-5, the J gene TRBJ2-6; no firm D call. CDR1 is LGHNT, CDR2 FRNRAP, per germline. The CDR3 has 14 residues. V lost 5 bases, J lost 0 bases, and 5 bases lay in between.